This T cell receptor beta chain originates from a study of blood T cell repertoires in COVID-19. In the original analysis: Amplification with reference gene primers provided the estimates of nucleated cell counts. The assay was immunoSEQ multiplex PCR, and TCRdb's table has in-frame clones only and misses some. V, J and clone size were drawn from that table, and D and trimming were deduced from the DNA. The sample comprises 65,000 to 90,000 clones, around 69% of which are singletons, and approximately 15% rests with the top ten. This TCR came from a man between 70 and 80 years old with active or convalescent COVID-19. Sequencing used peripheral blood.

The CDR3 reads CASSPFMRANTEAFF. The CDR3 bases are TGCGCCAGCAGCCCCTTTATGAGGGCCAACACTGAAGCTTTCTTT. The genes are TRBV5-1 and TRBJ1-1; D unclear. This CDR3 has 15 residues. Germline CDR1 SGHRS, CDR2 YFSETQ. V was clipped by 4 bases and J by 2 bases, with 15 bases between them. Drawing the rest from reference TRBV5-1 and TRBJ1-1, the complete variable domain is KAGVTQTPRYLIKTRGQQVTLSCSPISGHRSVSWYQQTPGQGLQFLFEYFSETQRNKGNFPGRFSGRQFSNSRSEMNVSTLELGDSALYLCASSPFMRANTEAFFGQGTRLTVV.